Listed below are T cell receptor beta chains from one sample, sequenced in a study of Graves' ophthalmopathy and Graves' hyperthyroidism. Using its own MiXCR run on the multiplex PCR reads, TCRdb lists one record per CDR3 protein. The sample contains 350,000 or so distinct CDR3 sequences, around a sixth of which appear only once. Sequencing was carried out using peripheral blood. The receptor set was obtained from an adult man with Graves' ophthalmopathy. Both conserved end residues are part of each CDR3. The D gene is left open where the match is weak. The size field is filled for only some rows; it gives once, few, many or a size class.

len: 15; abundance: many; j_gene: TRBJ1-5; d_gene: TRBD1; v_gene: TRBV19; CDR3aa: CASSRGQGGNQPQHF; CDR3nt: TGTGCCAGCAGCCGGGGACAGGGGGGCAATCAGCCCCAGCATTTT
len: 13; abundance: many; j_gene: TRBJ2-7; d_gene: -; v_gene: TRBV6-2/TRBV6-3; CDR3aa: CASTDIGVGEQYF; CDR3nt: TGTGCCAGCACGGACATAGGAGTAGGAGAGCAGTACTTC
len: 15; abundance: few; j_gene: TRBJ1-5; d_gene: -; v_gene: TRBV4-1; CDR3aa: CASSRGALGNQPQHF; CDR3nt: TGCGCCAGCAGCCGGGGGGCGCTGGGCAATCAGCCCCAGCATTTT
len: 16; abundance: -; j_gene: TRBJ2-5; d_gene: -; v_gene: TRBV7-3; CDR3aa: CASSLALYRGGETQYF; CDR3nt: TGTGCCAGCAGCTTAGCCTTGTACAGGGGAGGGGAGACCCAGTACTTC
len: 14; abundance: -; j_gene: TRBJ1-1; d_gene: -; v_gene: TRBV18; CDR3aa: CASSPIEGLTEAFF; CDR3nt: TGTGCCAGCTCACCAATCGAGGGGTTGACTGAAGCTTTCTTT
len: 15; abundance: many; j_gene: TRBJ1-1; d_gene: TRBD1; v_gene: TRBV5-1; CDR3aa: CASSPGGTGNPEAFF; CDR3nt: TGCGCCAGCAGCCCGGGGGGGACAGGAAATCCTGAAGCTTTCTTT
len: 14; abundance: -; j_gene: TRBJ1-1; d_gene: -; v_gene: TRBV2; CDR3aa: CASSHTGLSTEAFF; CDR3nt: TGTGCCAGCAGTCACACAGGGCTGAGCACTGAAGCTTTCTTT
len: 16; abundance: many; j_gene: TRBJ2-2; d_gene: TRBD1; v_gene: TRBV11-2; CDR3aa: CASSPRTGAAAGELFF; CDR3nt: TGTGCCAGCAGCCCCAGGACAGGGGCGGCGGCCGGGGAGCTGTTTTTT
len: 14; abundance: many; j_gene: TRBJ2-4; d_gene: -; v_gene: TRBV18; CDR3aa: CASSPDRGINIQYF; CDR3nt: TGTGCCAGCTCACCAGATCGGGGAATAAACATTCAGTACTTC
len: 14; abundance: many; j_gene: TRBJ2-7; d_gene: TRBD1; v_gene: TRBV6-1; CDR3aa: CASSERGQGVEQYF; CDR3nt: TGTGCCAGCAGTGAGAGGGGACAGGGCGTCGAGCAGTACTTC
len: 17; abundance: once; j_gene: TRBJ1-5; d_gene: TRBD1; v_gene: TRBV6-1; CDR3aa: CASSGSVGTASNQPQHF; CDR3nt: TGTGCCAGCAGTGGATCTGTCGGGACAGCCAGCAATCAGCCCCAGCATTTT
len: 14; abundance: many; j_gene: TRBJ1-5; d_gene: TRBD1; v_gene: TRBV7-2; CDR3aa: CASSLFGTGLPQHF; CDR3nt: TGTGCCAGCAGCTTATTTGGGACAGGCTTGCCCCAGCATTTT
len: 14; abundance: many; j_gene: TRBJ2-7; d_gene: TRBD1; v_gene: TRBV2; CDR3aa: CASSENRGVYEQYF; CDR3nt: TGTGCCAGCAGTGAAAACAGGGGAGTTTACGAGCAGTACTTC
len: 16; abundance: many; j_gene: TRBJ1-1; d_gene: TRBD1; v_gene: TRBV12-3/TRBV12-4; CDR3aa: CASSTPDRGGDDEAFF; CDR3nt: TGTGCCAGCAGTACCCCGGACAGGGGTGGAGATGATGAAGCTTTCTTT
len: 14; abundance: many; j_gene: TRBJ2-7; d_gene: -; v_gene: TRBV5-1; CDR3aa: CASSLDNRAYEQYF; CDR3nt: TGCGCCAGCAGCTTGGATAACAGGGCTTACGAGCAGTACTTC
len: 14; abundance: -; j_gene: TRBJ2-4; d_gene: -; v_gene: TRBV30; CDR3aa: CAWSGGLAKNIQYF; CDR3nt: TGTGCCTGGAGTGGGGGCCTAGCCAAAAACATTCAGTACTTC
len: 13; abundance: many; j_gene: TRBJ1-2; d_gene: TRBD1; v_gene: TRBV29-1; CDR3aa: CSVWTGSRYGYTF; CDR3nt: TGCAGCGTTTGGACAGGGAGTAGATATGGCTACACCTTC
len: 15; abundance: many; j_gene: TRBJ2-7; d_gene: -; v_gene: TRBV20-1; CDR3aa: CSARVLWGRGYEQYF; CDR3nt: TGCAGTGCTAGAGTTCTCTGGGGGCGAGGGTACGAGCAGTACTTC
len: 16; abundance: many; j_gene: TRBJ1-2; d_gene: -; v_gene: TRBV19; CDR3aa: CASSPWGQAANYGYTF; CDR3nt: TGTGCCAGTAGTCCCTGGGGGCAGGCGGCGAACTATGGCTACACCTTC
len: 14; abundance: many; j_gene: TRBJ2-7; d_gene: TRBD1; v_gene: TRBV6-1; CDR3aa: CASSRGQGPYEQYF; CDR3nt: TGTGCCAGCAGTCGGGGACAGGGTCCCTACGAGCAGTACTTC
len: 18; abundance: many; j_gene: TRBJ1-1; d_gene: TRBD1; v_gene: TRBV5-6; CDR3aa: CASSPGTGRAGWNTEAFF; CDR3nt: TGTGCCAGCAGCCCAGGGACAGGGAGGGCTGGTTGGAACACTGAAGCTTTCTTT
len: 13; abundance: few; j_gene: TRBJ1-2; d_gene: -; v_gene: TRBV12-3/TRBV12-4; CDR3aa: CASSLKRSSGYTF; CDR3nt: TGTGCCAGCAGTTTAAAGCGCAGCTCGGGCTACACCTTC
len: 14; abundance: -; j_gene: TRBJ2-7; d_gene: -; v_gene: TRBV20-1; CDR3aa: CSATRDGSSYEQYF; CDR3nt: TGCAGTGCAACCCGGGACGGGAGCTCCTACGAGCAGTACTTC
len: 14; abundance: many; j_gene: TRBJ2-7; d_gene: TRBD1; v_gene: TRBV7-9; CDR3aa: CASSDREEGGEQYF; CDR3nt: TGTGCCAGCAGTGACAGGGAAGAAGGAGGCGAGCAGTACTTC